Sequencing of this T cell receptor beta chain was carried out in a study of glioma-infiltrating T cells after dendritic cell vaccination. The PCR used 60 V beta and 13 J beta primers. Measured with immunoSEQ multiplex PCR; TCRdb has only the in-frame clones, and not every one. The data show approximately 64,000 clones, with about 81% seen just once and more than 8% held by the top ten. CDR1 and CDR2 (germline): MNHEY, SMNVEV (reference sequence). J lost 5 bases, V lost 5 bases, and 5 bases had no gene match. CDR3 length equals 13 residues. The rearrangement joins TRBV27 to TRBJ1-1; 7 positions agree with TRBD1. The sequenced sample was blood, obtained before dendritic cell vaccination. This clonotype was sampled from a human donor with glioblastoma. CDR3 sequence: CASSHHRGTEAFF. The CDR3 DNA follows: TGTGCCAGCAGTCATCACAGGGGAACTGAAGCTTTCTTT.